Presented here are 20 T cell receptor beta chains from one specimen sequenced in a study of OX40 agonist ivuxolimab in advanced cancers. Repertoires were generated with immunoSEQ multiplex PCR, while TCRdb's copy carries only in-frame clones and drops some. The table lists some 46 clones. This sample was gathered in a trial of the OX40 agonist ivuxolimab. Source of these receptors: an adult with an advanced solid tumor such as melanoma, head and neck, liver or kidney cancer.

The chain is built from TRBV7-4 and TRBJ2-3, with D perhaps matching TRBD1 (6 bases). This CDR3 spans 13 amino acids. V lost 4 bases, J lost 4 bases, and 9 bases lay in between. CDR1 and CDR2 from the germline V gene are SGHVT and SQSDAQ. For the CDR3, the DNA is TGTGCCAGCAGCTCCAGGGGTCCAGATACGCAGTATTTT. Its protein product is CASSSRGPDTQYF.

The genes are TRBV6-8 and TRBJ2-3, with D perhaps TRBD1 or TRBD2 (5 bases each). Germline lookup yields CDR1 MNHGY and CDR2 SAAAGT. V was pared by 6 bases and J by 5 bases, with 15 bases between. CDR3 length: 14 residues. The CDR3 sequence: CASSPWGMRDTQYF. In DNA, the CDR3 is TGTGCCAGCAGCCCCTGGGGGATGCGAGATACGCAGTATTTT.

J is TRBJ2-3 and V is TRBV19, with D possibly TRBD2 on 6 matching bases. CDR3 size: 15 residues. V was clipped by 2 bases and J by 2 bases, with 11 bases between them. Looked up from germline, CDR1 is LNHDA and CDR2 is SQIVND (reference sequence). Here the CDR3 reads CASSISREPTDTQYF. The CDR3 DNA reads as TGTGCCAGTAGTATATCACGGGAGCCCACAGATACGCAGTATTTT. Variable domain in full (rest from reference TRBV19 and TRBJ2-3): DGGITQSPKYLFRKEGQNVTLSCEQNLNHDAMYWYRQDPGQGLRLIYYSQIVNDFQKGDIAEGYSVSREKKESFPLTVTSAQKNPTAFYLCASSISREPTDTQYFGPGTRLTVL.

The table lists this clone with a count of one. V is TRBV7-6 and J is TRBJ1-5; D is ambiguous. The CDR3 runs 16 residues. Germline lookup yields CDR1 SGHVS and CDR2 FNYEAQ. Trimming pared 0 bases from V and 4 bases from J, leaving 13 bases between. CDR3 in amino acids: CASSLAGSAVNQPQHF. CDR3 nucleotide sequence: TGTGCCAGCAGCTTAGCGGGCTCGGCAGTTAATCAGCCCCAGCATTTT. Based on the CDR3 plus reference TRBV7-6 and TRBJ1-5, the full variable domain is GAGVSQSPRYKVTKRGQDVALRCDPISGHVSLYWYRQALGQGPEFLTYFNYEAQQDKSGLPNDRFSAERPEGSISTLTIQRTEQRDSAMYRCASSLAGSAVNQPQHFGDGTRLSIL.

This rearrangement joins TRBV11-3 to TRBJ2-1; weak D call: TRBD2 (6 bases). This CDR3 contains 17 residues. The germline V gene has CDR1 SGHNT and CDR2 YENEEA. Trimming stripped 3 bases from V and 7 bases from J, with 22 bases between. CDR3 amino acids: CASSLDVEAAGSNEQFF. The DNA for the CDR3 is TGTGCCAGCAGCTTGGATGTTGAGGCGGCGGGGAGTAATGAGCAGTTCTTC.

This clone was observed a handful of times. The chain has TRBV11-3 and TRBJ2-2, with a possible D match to TRBD1 (6 bases). Per germline, CDR1 SGHNT and CDR2 YENEEA. The CDR3 has 15 residues. Trimming stripped 3 bases from V and 5 bases from J, with 13 bases between. The CDR3 region is CASSLDTTGTGELFF. DNA for the CDR3: TGTGCCAGCAGCTTGGATACTACAGGGACCGGGGAGCTGTTTTTT.

The chain carries TRBV11-3 and TRBJ1-2, with 12 bases matching TRBD1. Germline lookup yields CDR1 SGHNT and CDR2 YENEEA. This CDR3 contains 16 residues. Losses at the gene ends were 3 bases for V and 3 bases for J; bases not matched to a gene: 5. The chain's CDR3 is CASSLGQGAIDYGYTF. The CDR3 DNA follows: TGTGCCAGCAGCTTGGGACAGGGGGCGATAGACTATGGCTACACCTTC.

The chain links TRBV6-8 to TRBJ2-2; 8 bases are a match to TRBD2. V gave up 5 bases and J gave up 2 bases; unmatched junction bases: 7. Germline values: CDR1 MNHGY, CDR2 SAAAGT. CDR3 size: 16 residues. In DNA form, the CDR3 reads TGTGCCAGCAGTGACGGGAGGGACACAAACACCGGGGAGCTGTTTTTT. It specifies CASSDGRDTNTGELFF.

The chain links TRBV7-1 to TRBJ2-6, with D perhaps matching TRBD1 (5 bases). TRBV7-1 is treated as an ORF (open reading frame) with a function not yet certain. V lost 4 bases, J lost 5 bases, and 21 bases lay in between. This CDR3 has 18 residues. CDR3 amino acids: CASSYIVRGQSRANVLTF. The CDR3 DNA is TGTGCCAGCAGCTACATAGTCCGAGGACAAAGTCGGGCCAACGTCCTGACTTTC.

The chain has TRBV1 and TRBJ2-6. TRBV1 is listed as a pseudogene. The CDR3 runs to 17 residues. The CDR3 is CASSQDLKGSGANVLTF. CDR3 sequence (DNA): TGCGCCAGCAGCCAAGATCTGAAGGGCTCTGGGGCCAACGTCCTGACTTTC.

The chain joins TRBV19 to TRBJ1-5, with D maybe TRBD1 (5 bases). V lost 6 bases to trimming and J lost 1 base, with 13 bases between them. This CDR3 is 15 amino acids long. CDR1 and CDR2 (germline): LNHDA, SQIVND (reference sequence). This CDR3 reads CASRATAGSNQPQHF. The CDR3 coding sequence is TGTGCCAGTAGGGCGACAGCTGGGAGCAATCAGCCCCAGCATTTT.

J is TRBJ1-2 and V is TRBV6-8, with 8 bases matching TRBD1. This CDR3 has 15 residues. V lost 2 bases and J lost 2; bases outside the gene matches: 4. Germline V gene sequence: CDR1 MNHGY, CDR2 SAAAGT. The CDR3 coding sequence is TGTGCCAGCAGTTACACTGGGACAGGAAACTATGGCTACACCTTC. It yields the protein CASSYTGTGNYGYTF.

This clone was seen only once. The chain is built from TRBV6-8 and TRBJ2-5; 8 nucleotides match TRBD2. The CDR3 loop spans 15 amino acids. Germline CDR1 is MNHGY and CDR2 is SAAAGT. J gave up 3 bases and V 6 bases, and 9 bases lay outside the gene matches. The CDR3 DNA reads TGTGCCAGCAGCCAGCGGGGGTACGGAGAAGAGACCCAGTACTTC. Residues: CASSQRGYGEETQYF.

V is TRBV6-8 and J is TRBJ2-3; 9 nucleotides match TRBD1. Germline CDR1 MNHGY, CDR2 SAAAGT. This CDR3 has 15 amino acids. The ends lost 4 bases at V and 2 bases at J; junction bases unmatched: 4. The CDR3 coding sequence is TGTGCCAGCAGTTCCGGGGACAGGGACACAGATACGCAGTATTTT. Protein: CASSSGDRDTDTQYF.

This chain uses TRBV5-1 with TRBJ2-3; D could derive from TRBD1 or TRBD2 (6 bases each). The CDR3 runs 17 residues. The germline V and J ends were trimmed by 0 bases and 0 bases, with 14 bases remaining between them. Germline CDR1 SGHRS, CDR2 YFSETQ. Here the CDR3 reads CASSLVTGGDSTDTQYF. The DNA of the CDR3 is TGCGCCAGCAGCTTGGTTACCGGGGGCGATAGCACAGATACGCAGTATTTT.

V is TRBV29-1 and J is TRBJ2-7; TRBD2 agrees at 8 bases. Germline V gives CDR1 SQVTM, CDR2 ANQGSEA. The CDR3 is 14 residues long. Trimming removed 7 bases from V and 0 bases from J; junction bases left unmatched: 8. As DNA, the CDR3 is TGCAGCGCAACCGGGACTAGGAACTCCTACGAGCAGTACTTC. Its protein is CSATGTRNSYEQYF.

The chain has TRBV6-8 and TRBJ1-5; 7 bases agree with TRBD1. Germline V gene sequence: CDR1 MNHGY, CDR2 SAAAGT. V lost 5 bases and J lost 0; bases outside the gene matches: 13. This CDR3 is built from 18 residues. Here the CDR3 DNA reads TGTGCCAGCAGTGGGCCCTCGGACAGGAGAAATAGCAATCAGCCCCAGCATTTT. The encoded protein is CASSGPSDRRNSNQPQHF.

The chain uses TRBV30 and TRBJ1-4; D ambiguous. Germline V CDR1 and CDR2: GTSNPN, SVGIG (reference sequence). The CDR3 contains 14 residues. V was pared by 2 bases and J by 3 bases, with 10 bases between. The CDR3: CAWSQRNSNEKLFF. In DNA form, the CDR3 reads TGTGCCTGGAGTCAACGTAATTCTAATGAAAAACTGTTTTTT.

The V call is TRBV6-8, the J call TRBJ2-7, with 9 bases matching TRBD1. Germline V gives CDR1 MNHGY, CDR2 SAAAGT. The junction had 6 bases not matched to a gene; V was cut back by 6 bases and J by 3 bases. The CDR3 consists of 14 residues. CDR3 sequence (DNA): TGTGCCAGCAGCGCCGGGACAGGGCGCTACGAGCAGTACTTC. Translation: CASSAGTGRYEQYF.

This chain links TRBV11-1 with TRBJ2-3; 9 bases are a match to TRBD2. Germline V gene lookup returns CDR1 SGHAT and CDR2 FQDESV (reference sequence). The CDR3 has 18 residues. Trimming took 1 base from V and 0 from J; bases not matched to a gene: 8. The CDR3 loop reads CASSLGISGLASTDTQYF. The CDR3 DNA reads as TGTGCCAGCAGCTTAGGCATTAGTGGACTAGCGAGCACAGATACGCAGTATTTT.